The 25 T cell receptor beta chains below all came from one sample that was sequenced in a study of cytomegalovirus exposure and HLA in healthy donors. Using immunoSEQ multiplex PCR, the repertoire was profiled, and TCRdb retains in-frame clones only, with some absent. The repertoire consists of about 130,000 clones, with roughly 89% occurring once and the leading ten covering over 9%. Sequencing input: PBMCs. The receptors were gathered from a woman in her late teens or twenties in good health and CMV-seropositive.

This clone was detected once. The CDR3 coding sequence is TGTGCCAGCGGGACAGAGAGCACAGATACGCAGTATTTT. The encoded protein is CASGTESTDTQYF. The chain recombines TRBV28 with TRBJ2-3; 7 bases align to TRBD1. Germline CDR1 MDHEN, CDR2 SYDVKM. The ends lost 8 bases at V and 0 bases at J; junction bases unmatched: 2. The CDR3 loop spans 13 amino acids.

The chain recombines TRBV2 with TRBJ1-4, with D maybe TRBD1 (6 bases). Germline-derived CDR1 and CDR2 are SNHLY and FYNNEI. The CDR3 is 14 residues long. V was cut by 6 bases and J by 4 bases, with 12 bases left in between. The CDR3 protein is CASSTTGLNEKLFF. The DNA for the CDR3 is TGTGCCAGCAGCACGACAGGCCTTAATGAAAAACTGTTTTTT.

This clone was seen only a few times. The genes are TRBV7-9 and TRBJ1-2; no firm D call. With 1 base removed from V and 8 bases from J, the gap between germline ends came to 11 bases. Germline values: CDR1 SEHNR, CDR2 FQNEAQ (reference sequence). The CDR3 totals 13 residues. CDR3 bases: TGTGCCAGCAGCTTAGATGACTACCGGGGCTACACCTTC. This encodes CASSLDDYRGYTF.

V and J are TRBV18 and TRBJ2-7, with 7 bases matching TRBD1. Germline V lookup: CDR1 KGHSH, CDR2 LQKENI. V gave up 3 bases and J gave up 4 bases; unmatched junction bases: 9. The CDR3 length is 15 residues. This CDR3 reads CASSPRRDSKYEQYF. Written as DNA, the CDR3 is TGTGCCAGCTCACCCCGCCGGGACAGCAAATACGAGCAGTACTTC.

V and J are TRBV7-3 and TRBJ2-1, with D possibly being TRBD2 (5 bases). V was cut by 2 bases and J by 8 bases, with 10 bases left in between. Germline CDR1 SGHTA, CDR2 FQGTGA. The CDR3 spans 13 residues. CDR3 residues: CASSLGREYEQFF. The CDR3 bases are TGTGCCAGCAGCTTAGGTAGGGAGTATGAGCAGTTCTTC. Drawing the rest from reference TRBV7-3 and TRBJ2-1, the complete variable domain is GAGVSQTPSNKVTEKGKYVELRCDPISGHTALYWYRQSLGQGPEFLIYFQGTGAADDSGLPNDRFFAVRPEGSVSTLKIQRTERGDSAVYLCASSLGREYEQFFGPGTRLTVL.

In DNA, the CDR3 is TGCAGCGCCGAGGTGACAGGGAGGGAGACCCAGTACTTC. As protein: CSAEVTGRETQYF. The chain couples TRBV29-1 to TRBJ2-5; perhaps TRBD1 as D (7 bases). This CDR3 spans 13 amino acids. Germline CDR1 SQVTM, CDR2 ANQGSEA. V lost 7 bases, J lost 5 bases, and 17 bases lay in between.

V gene TRBV6-1 combines with J gene TRBJ1-2, with 9 bases matching TRBD1. Germline lookup yields CDR1 MNHNS and CDR2 SASEGT. Trimming at V came to 3 bases and at J to 3 bases, leaving 11 bases not matched to a gene. This CDR3 contains 17 residues. The CDR3 loop reads CASSDPRQGEGHYGYTF. The CDR3 DNA reads as TGTGCCAGCAGTGACCCGAGACAGGGGGAAGGTCACTATGGCTACACCTTC.

The chain carries TRBV19 and TRBJ2-1; D may be TRBD2 (7 bases). V lost 5 bases to trimming and J lost 6 bases, with 17 bases between them. The CDR3 is 15 amino acids. Germline CDR1 and CDR2: LNHDA and SQIVND (reference sequence). CDR3 residues: CASSHRGGGPNEQFF. DNA of the CDR3: TGTGCCAGTAGTCACCGTGGCGGGGGCCCCAATGAGCAGTTCTTC. Based on the CDR3 plus reference TRBV19 and TRBJ2-1, the full variable domain is DGGITQSPKYLFRKEGQNVTLSCEQNLNHDAMYWYRQDPGQGLRLIYYSQIVNDFQKGDIAEGYSVSREKKESFPLTVTSAQKNPTAFYLCASSHRGGGPNEQFFGPGTRLTVL.

The J gene is TRBJ2-5, the V gene TRBV27; 8 bases map to TRBD2. The CDR3 runs to 15 residues. Germline CDR1 reads MNHEY; CDR2 reads SMNVEV (reference sequence). Trimming cost V 2 bases and J 9 bases; bases outside gene matches: 11. The CDR3 DNA reads as TGTGCCAGCAGTTTAGGGCTAGCGGGTCCCGGCGCCCAGTACTTC. It specifies CASSLGLAGPGAQYF.

The V call is TRBV28, the J call TRBJ1-1; 8 bases map to TRBD1. V lost 3 bases and J lost 3; bases outside the gene matches: 0. Looked up from germline, CDR1 is MDHEN and CDR2 is SYDVKM. This CDR3 region has 13 residues. The CDR3 DNA sequence: TGTGCCAGCAGTTTGACAGGGGACACTGAAGCTTTCTTT. It translates to CASSLTGDTEAFF. Full variable domain (missing parts from reference TRBV28 and TRBJ1-1): DVKVTQSSRYLVKRTGEKVFLECVQDMDHENMFWYRQDPGLGLRLIYFSYDVKMKEKGDIPEGYSVSREKKERFSLILESASTNQTSMYLCASSLTGDTEAFFGQGTRLTVV.

V and J are TRBV7-9 and TRBJ1-3, with a weak D call TRBD1 (5 bases). Trimming took 2 bases from V and 4 from J, leaving 12 bases between them. The CDR3 is 15 residues long. CDR1 SEHNR and CDR2 FQNEAQ come from the germline V gene (reference sequence). This CDR3 reads CASSLTRGSGNTIYF. The CDR3 DNA reads as TGTGCCAGCAGCTTAACAAGGGGATCAGGAAACACCATATATTTT.

This chain links TRBV4-3 with TRBJ2-1; 13 bases map to TRBD2. With 0 bases clipped from V and 10 bases from J, the junction kept 6 bases outside the gene matches. The germline V gene has CDR1 LGHNA and CDR2 YSLEER. This CDR3 has 16 amino acids. The DNA of the CDR3 is TGCGCCAGCAGCCAAGACACTAGCGGGGGGGCACAGGAGCAGTTCTTC. Translation: CASSQDTSGGAQEQFF.

J is TRBJ1-3 and V is TRBV4-1, with no clear D. Germline lookup yields CDR1 MGHRA and CDR2 YSYEKL. This CDR3 spans 13 amino acids. Trimming shortened V by 4 bases and J by 6 bases, and 10 bases separated the two germline ends. CDR3 amino acids: CASSPGLVNTIYF. CDR3 DNA: TGCGCCAGCAGCCCTGGACTAGTAAACACCATATATTTT.

The chain combines TRBV5-6 with TRBJ2-5; the match to TRBD1 covers 7 bases. The DNA end is more similar to TRBJ2-7, so the J call may be wrong. CDR3 size: 17 residues. Germline V gene sequence: CDR1 SGHDT, CDR2 YYEEEE. CDR3: CASSLDFVTGSSYEQYF. The DNA of the CDR3 is TGTGCCAGCAGCTTGGATTTTGTGACAGGGAGTTCCTACGAGCAGTACTTC.

In its sample, this clone was seen once. This chain joins TRBV28 and TRBJ2-3, with 7 bases lining up with TRBD1. The length of the CDR3 is 13 residues. Germline trimming cut 5 bases from V and 1 base from J; bases unmatched to any gene: 0. Germline lookup yields CDR1 MDHEN and CDR2 SYDVKM. CDR3 sequence: CASSQGGTDTQYF. The CDR3 DNA sequence: TGTGCCAGCAGTCAGGGGGGCACAGATACGCAGTATTTT.

The chain recombines TRBV10-3 with TRBJ1-4; the match to TRBD1 covers 9 bases. The CDR3 loop spans 15 amino acids. Trimming took 3 bases from V and 8 from J; bases not matched to a gene: 7. CDR1 and CDR2 from the germline V gene are ENHRY and SYGVKD. The CDR3 DNA sequence: TGTGCCATCAGTGACTCGGGACAGGGCTGGGAAAAACTGTTTTTT. Translating gives CAISDSGQGWEKLFF.

This chain joins TRBV9 and TRBJ2-5, with 7 bases that match TRBD1. CDR1 is SGDLS and CDR2 is YYNGEE in the germline V gene. The CDR3 is made up of 15 amino acids. J was trimmed by 1 base and V by 3 bases; bases with no gene match: 6. The CDR3 loop reads CASSDRDRVQETQYF. In DNA, the CDR3 is TGTGCCAGCAGCGATCGTGACAGGGTCCAAGAGACCCAGTACTTC.

The chain couples TRBV5-1 to TRBJ1-1; perhaps TRBD1 as D (6 bases). This CDR3 has 15 amino acids. V shed 0 bases and J shed 6 bases, with 15 bases lying between them. Germline CDR1 SGHRS, CDR2 YFSETQ. This chain's CDR3 is CASSLAREGGAEAFF. The DNA for the CDR3 is TGCGCCAGCAGCTTGGCCAGGGAGGGGGGCGCTGAAGCTTTCTTT.

CDR3 sequence: CASSLASSGEEQYF. The DNA of the CDR3 is TGTGCCAGCAGCTTAGCGTCTAGCGGGGAGGAGCAGTACTTC. This chain links TRBV7-6 with TRBJ2-7, with 9 positions matching TRBD2. Germline values: CDR1 SGHVS, CDR2 FNYEAQ. V shed 0 bases and J 7 bases; nucleotides not matched to a gene: 4. CDR3 length: 14 amino acids.

This clone appeared once. The J gene is TRBJ1-1, the V gene TRBV4-1; the match to TRBD1 covers 10 bases. CDR1 is MGHRA and CDR2 is YSYEKL in the germline V gene. The CDR3 length is 15 residues. The trim removed 1 base at V and 4 bases at J, leaving 3 bases unmatched. DNA of the CDR3: TGCGCCAGCAGCCAAGTGGACAGGGGGACCACTGAAGCTTTCTTT. This codes for CASSQVDRGTTEAFF.

V is TRBV9 and J is TRBJ1-4; 8 bases agree with TRBD1. The germline V gene has CDR1 SGDLS and CDR2 YYNGEE. CDR3 length: 16 amino acids. V lost 0 bases to trimming and J lost 8 bases; unmatched junction nucleotides: 9. CDR3 protein: CASSVGIGTGGEKLFF. Here the CDR3 DNA reads TGTGCCAGCAGCGTAGGAATTGGGACAGGCGGGGAAAAACTGTTTTTT.

The chain joins TRBV7-8 to TRBJ2-7; 10 nucleotides align to TRBD1. The length of the CDR3 is 16 residues. Germline CDR1 and CDR2: SGHVS and FQNEAQ. With 2 bases clipped from V and 5 bases from J, the junction kept 9 bases outside the gene matches. This CDR3 reads CASSLNPGTGVHEQYF. The CDR3 region has the DNA TGTGCCAGCAGCTTAAACCCCGGGACAGGGGTTCACGAGCAGTACTTC.

The CDR3 loop is CASSEALGWRKGNYGYTF. The CDR3 nucleotides are TGTGCCAGCAGTGAAGCGCTGGGCTGGAGGAAGGGTAACTATGGCTACACCTTC. This rearrangement joins TRBV6-1 to TRBJ1-2, with D unclear. The germline V gene has CDR1 MNHNS and CDR2 SASEGT. The V end was cut by 0 bases, the J end by 1 base, with 18 bases between. The CDR3 length is 18 residues.

In its sample, this clone was seen once. The rearrangement uses TRBV4-1 and TRBJ2-7; possibly TRBD1 for D (5 bases). This CDR3 contains 14 residues. Germline assignment: CDR1 MGHRA and CDR2 YSYEKL. V lost 1 base and J lost 4, with 11 bases in between. The CDR3 here is CASSQGTSSYEQYF. In DNA form, the CDR3 reads TGCGCCAGCAGCCAAGGGACATCTAGTTACGAGCAGTACTTC.

This clone has just one count. J is TRBJ2-3 and V is TRBV6-5; 7 bases are shared with TRBD1. The germline V gene has CDR1 MNHEY and CDR2 SVGAGI. There are 13 residues in the CDR3. V shed 7 bases, J shed 1 base, and the junction held 2 bases outside the gene matches. CDR3 residues: CASTTGGTDTQYF. Here the CDR3 DNA reads TGTGCCAGCACCACAGGGGGCACAGATACGCAGTATTTT.